This T cell receptor (beta chain) was profiled in a study of T-cell reconstitution after alpha-beta-depleted transplantation in children. Unique molecular identifiers were incorporated when the TCRbeta library was constructed. A single record per CDR3 protein comes from TCRdb applying MiXCR to the PCR reads. This table holds about 610,000 distinct CDR3 sequences, roughly a tenth found once. This clonotype has only a few counts. This clonotype was obtained from a human donor who donated a stem cell graft to a child with acute myeloid leukemia. Source: PBMCs from the stem cell graft donor, taken from the stem cell graft.

CDR3 sequence: CASSGTAGETQYF. CDR3 bases: TGTGCCAGCAGCGGGACAGCCGGGGAGACCCAGTACTTC. The V and J genes are TRBV5-6 and TRBJ2-5, with 7 bases fitting TRBD1. Germline V gene sequence: CDR1 SGHDT, CDR2 YYEEEE. The CDR3 has 13 residues. With V trimmed by 4 bases and J by 5 bases, 5 bases remained unmatched. The full variable domain, rest sourced from reference TRBV5-6 and TRBJ2-5, is DAGVTQSPTHLIKTRGQQVTLRCSPKSGHDTVSWYQQALGQGPQFIFQYYEEEERQRGNFPDRFSGHQFPNYSSELNVNALLLGDSALYLCASSGTAGETQYFGPGTRLLVL.